This T cell receptor (beta chain) appears in the sequencing data of a study of technical replicates of blood from several donors. TCRdb's copy holds only in-frame clones and misses some; the assay was immunoSEQ multiplex PCR. The sample includes more than 65,000 clones, approximately 96% seen only once; the top ten take about 0.36%. The germline V gene encodes CDR1 MDHEN and CDR2 SYDVKM. The J segment lost 3 bases and the V segment lost 5 bases, leaving 9 bases of the junction unmatched. CDR3 length: 16 amino acids. This chain joins TRBV28 and TRBJ2-3, with 9 bases lining up with TRBD1. This TCR came from a human donor in good health. The source material was T cells isolated from PBMCs. The CDR3 protein is CASSPNRGLGTDTQYF. The CDR3 nucleotides are TGTGCCAGCAGTCCTAACAGGGGGCTAGGGACAGATACGCAGTATTTT.